A single sample is the source of the 21 T cell receptor beta chains below, sequenced in a study of CD8 T cells in ankylosing spondylitis. These receptors have no identified antigens. TCRdb re-called the 5' RACE reads with MiXCR, one entry per CDR3 protein. The repertoire has some 200,000 distinct CDR3 sequences, 6% to 8% of them found once; the top ten carry 11% to 15%. Study observations and caveats: Characteristic, it appeared, of ankylosing spondylitis blood was a TCR beta motif of roughly 8 highly homologous variants.

Material for sequencing was blood, either unsorted or a sorted T cell fraction (not recorded which). The source is a male donor with ankylosing spondylitis.

The J gene is TRBJ2-1, the V gene TRBV15, with 9 bases matching TRBD2. Germline loops: CDR1 LNHNV, CDR2 YYDKDF (reference sequence). With 3 bases clipped from V and 7 bases from J, the junction kept 7 bases outside the gene matches. The CDR3 covers 15 residues. Here the CDR3 DNA reads TGTGCCACCAGCAGGACCGGGACTAGCCTGAATGAGCAGTTCTTC. Translated: CATSRTGTSLNEQFF. Looking up the rest from reference TRBV15 and TRBJ2-1 gives the full variable domain: DAMVIQNPRYQVTQFGKPVTLSCSQTLNHNVMYWYQQKSSQAPKLLFHYYDKDFNNEADTPDNFQSRRPNTSFCFLDIRSPGLGDTAMYLCATSRTGTSLNEQFFGPGTRLTVL.

Many counts were recorded for this clonotype. V usage is TRBV6-5 and J usage is TRBJ1-2; D is perhaps TRBD1 (5 bases). V was pared by 6 bases and J by 6 bases, with 14 bases between. The germline V gene has CDR1 MNHEY and CDR2 SVGAGI. This CDR3 comprises 13 residues. CDR3 DNA sequence: TGTGCCAGCAGAGACCGCCTAGGGGATGGCTACACCTTC. Translating it yields CASRDRLGDGYTF.

The sample holds many counts of this clonotype. The V gene is TRBV6-2 or TRBV6-3, the J gene TRBJ2-7, with no clear D. V lost 4 bases and J 2 bases, leaving 12 bases between the germline ends. The CDR3 is made up of 14 amino acids. Germline CDR1 MNHEY, CDR2 SVGEGT. This CDR3 is CASSSGRLTYEQYF. The CDR3 bases are TGTGCCAGCAGTTCAGGACGGCTCACCTACGAGCAGTACTTC.

In its sample, this clonotype was seen many times. V gene TRBV6-2 or TRBV6-3 combines with J gene TRBJ2-7; D not resolved. Trimming cost V 6 bases and J 2 bases, with 8 bases left between them. This CDR3 is 12 amino acids long. Germline loops: CDR1 MNHEY, CDR2 SVGEGT. CDR3 loop: CASRNTAYEQYF. In DNA, the CDR3 is TGTGCCAGCAGAAACACAGCCTACGAGCAGTACTTC.

This clonotype was seen a handful of times. CDR3 nucleotide sequence: TGCGCCAGCAGCTACAGGGGGACCAGCTCCTACGAGCAGTACTTC. Its translation: CASSYRGTSSYEQYF. This chain links TRBV4-3 with TRBJ2-7; 8 bases are a match to TRBD1. After removal of 5 bases from V and 0 bases from J, the junction contained 6 bases not matched to a gene. The CDR3 sequence is 15 residues long. Germline lookup yields CDR1 LGHNA and CDR2 YSLEER.

On this clonotype itself: Since a much larger clone is just one base distant, this may be a read error. V usage is TRBV5-1 and J usage is TRBJ1-2, with 7 bases lining up with TRBD1. Germline CDR1 and CDR2: SGHRS and YFSETQ. The CDR3 covers 15 residues. The CDR3: CATSGEGGRSYGYTF. CDR3 DNA: TGCGCCACCAGCGGTGAAGGGGGCAGGTCCTATGGCTACACCTTC.

The CDR3 loop reads CASSLVGPNGLYEQYF. In DNA, the CDR3 is TGTGCCAGCAGTTTGGTTGGTCCCAACGGCCTCTACGAGCAGTACTTC. The rearrangement links TRBV27 to TRBJ2-7; D is ambiguous. This CDR3 region has 16 residues. CDR1 is MNHEY and CDR2 is SMNVEV in the germline V gene (reference sequence). The ends were cut back, 3 bases at V and 3 bases at J, with 18 bases in the middle.

This clonotype was detected ten times or more. The CDR3 loop is CASSYRTGEETQYF. The CDR3 nucleotides read TGTGCCAGCAGTTACAGGACAGGGGAAGAGACCCAGTACTTC. V is TRBV6-2 or TRBV6-3 and J is TRBJ2-5, with 9 bases lining up with TRBD1. The length of the CDR3 is 14 residues. Trimming removed 2 bases from V and 3 bases from J; junction bases left unmatched: 1. CDR1 and CDR2 (germline): MNHEY, SVGEGT.

Ten or more counts support this clonotype. The chain joins TRBV15 to TRBJ1-5, with 10 nucleotides matching TRBD1. V shed 1 base and J 5 bases; nucleotides not matched to a gene: 5. Germline V CDR1 and CDR2: LNHNV, YYDKDF (reference sequence). CDR3 size: 16 residues. CDR3 in amino acids: CATSRVGTGADQPQHF. CDR3 nucleotides: TGTGCCACCAGCAGAGTTGGGACAGGGGCGGATCAGCCCCAGCATTTT.

This clonotype was recorded a few times. This rearrangement joins TRBV2 to TRBJ2-1; no firm D call. Germline values: CDR1 SNHLY, CDR2 FYNNEI. This CDR3 comprises 16 residues. Trimming stripped 7 bases from V and 2 bases from J, with 18 bases between. CDR3 in amino acids: CASTTFGFEAYNEQFF. The DNA for the CDR3 is TGTGCCAGCACCACCTTCGGGTTTGAAGCCTACAATGAGCAGTTCTTC.

This clonotype was seen at least ten times. The chain is built from TRBV5-1 and TRBJ2-5; unclear D gene. Germline CDR1 SGHRS, CDR2 YFSETQ. V lost 0 bases, J lost 0 bases, and 9 bases lay in between. The CDR3 spans 15 residues. CDR3 region: CASSLEWAYQETQYF. In DNA form, the CDR3 reads TGCGCCAGCAGCTTGGAATGGGCTTACCAAGAGACCCAGTACTTC.

This clonotype was counted at least ten times. The chain joins TRBV7-8 to TRBJ1-1, with 11 bases lining up with TRBD1. Germline values: CDR1 SGHVS, CDR2 FQNEAQ. The junction had 11 bases not matched to a gene; V was cut back by 4 bases and J by 4 bases. The CDR3 covers 17 residues. The CDR3 DNA follows: TGTGCCAGCAGCTCCACAACCGGACAGGGGGCAAGCACTGAAGCTTTCTTT. Translating it yields CASSSTTGQGASTEAFF.

This clonotype showed up many times. This rearrangement joins TRBV4-1 to TRBJ1-4, with a tentative D call TRBD1 (5 bases). CDR1 is MGHRA, CDR2 YSYEKL, per germline. This CDR3 spans 15 amino acids. Trimming cost V 4 bases and J 4 bases, with 13 bases left between them. CDR3 bases: TGCGCCAGCAGCCCCGGGGCGGCTCGTAATGAAAAACTGTTTTTT. Residues: CASSPGAARNEKLFF.

J is TRBJ2-1 and V is TRBV4-3; D gene ambiguous. The V gene lost 0 bases and the J gene lost 6 bases, with 6 bases spanning the gap. Germline V gives CDR1 LGHNA, CDR2 YSLEER. The CDR3 totals 13 residues. Written as DNA, the CDR3 is TGCGCCAGCAGCCAAGACCAGTCCAATGAGCAGTTCTTC. It encodes CASSQDQSNEQFF.

The chain couples TRBV27 to TRBJ2-7; no clear D gene. The germline V gene has CDR1 MNHEY and CDR2 SMNVEV (reference sequence). V lost 2 bases, J lost 3 bases, and 14 bases lay in between. This CDR3 comprises 15 residues. The CDR3 sequence: CASSLRAHRLYEQYF. The CDR3 DNA reads TGTGCCAGCAGTTTAAGGGCCCATAGACTCTACGAGCAGTACTTC.

This clonotype was counted at least ten times. The junction and the germline gene differ at one end; a read error may be behind it. The chain is built from TRBV27 and TRBJ2-7; the D call may be TRBD1 or TRBD2 (5 bases each). There are 14 residues in the CDR3. Per germline, CDR1 MNHEY and CDR2 SMNVEV (reference sequence). CDR3: CASTLTGALDEQYF. The CDR3 region has the DNA TGTGCCAGCACTTTAACCGGGGCCCTCGACGAGCAGTACTTC.

This clonotype was seen at least ten times. The chain is built from TRBV28 and TRBJ2-3; TRBD2 agrees at 8 bases. Germline-derived CDR1 and CDR2 are MDHEN and SYDVKM. The CDR3 contains 14 residues. The junction had 2 bases not matched to a gene; V was cut back by 3 bases and J by 3 bases. The CDR3 is CASSFRGGTDTQYF. The CDR3 DNA sequence: TGTGCCAGCAGTTTTCGGGGGGGGACAGATACGCAGTATTTT.

This clonotype was counted ten times or more. The chain joins TRBV12-3 or TRBV12-4 to TRBJ2-7; D might be TRBD1 (5 bases). The V end lost 6 bases, the J end lost 4 bases, and 13 bases lay between the germline ends. The CDR3 runs to 13 residues. The CDR3, as DNA: TGTGCCAGCAGCCTGGACAACGGGTACGAGCAGTACTTC. Its translation: CASSLDNGYEQYF.

This clonotype was picked up many times. This chain links TRBV4-3 with TRBJ2-1; 7 positions agree with TRBD2. Germline assignment: CDR1 LGHNA and CDR2 YSLEER. CDR3 length: 15 residues. Trimming removed 4 bases from V and 8 bases from J; junction bases left unmatched: 11. The CDR3 region is CASSPLAGVTYEQFF. The CDR3 DNA sequence: TGCGCCAGCAGCCCTCTGGCGGGAGTTACATATGAGCAGTTCTTC.

As regards this clonotype: One end of the junction is discordant with germline, which a read error may explain. The chain carries TRBV7-9 and TRBJ2-1; D perhaps matches TRBD2 (6 bases). The CDR3 spans 11 residues. Germline V gives CDR1 SEHNR, CDR2 FQNEAQ (reference sequence). The CDR3 loop is CASSLAGRSVF. CDR3 bases: TGTGCCAGCAGCTTAGCTGGGAGGTCGGTCTTC. The variable domain in full, completed from reference TRBV7-9 and TRBJ2-1, reads DTGVSQNPRHKITKRGQNVTFRCDPISEHNRLYWYRQTLGQGPEFLTYFQNEAQLEKSRLLSDRFSAERPKGSFSTLEIQRTEQGDSAMYLCASSLAGRSVFGPGTRLTVL.

This clonotype was picked up many times. The chain links TRBV20-1 to TRBJ1-2; 7 positions agree with TRBD1. This CDR3 contains 11 residues. Trimming cost V 8 bases and J 2 bases; bases outside gene matches: 2. Per germline, CDR1 DFQATT and CDR2 SNEGSKA (reference sequence). CDR3 coding DNA: TGCAGTACGACAGGGAACTATGGCTACACCTTC. As protein: CSTTGNYGYTF.